The clone carrying this T cell receptor beta chain was recorded once. This specimen comes from a study of blood T cell repertoires in COVID-19. Profiled with immunoSEQ multiplex PCR; TCRdb holds only in-frame clones, not every one. The sample lists a few hundred thousand clones; 89% were seen once. Material for sequencing was peripheral blood. The sequence derives from a woman between 40 and 50 years old who had recovered from COVID-19.

The CDR3 sequence is CASTGGWETQYF. The CDR3 region has the DNA TGTGCCAGCACGGGAGGGTGGGAGACCCAGTACTTC. The V call is TRBV2, the J call TRBJ2-5; TRBD2 matches 8 bases. The CDR3 is 12 residues long. CDR1 is SNHLY and CDR2 is FYNNEI in the germline V gene. The junction had 3 bases not matched to a gene; V was cut back by 7 bases and J by 5 bases.